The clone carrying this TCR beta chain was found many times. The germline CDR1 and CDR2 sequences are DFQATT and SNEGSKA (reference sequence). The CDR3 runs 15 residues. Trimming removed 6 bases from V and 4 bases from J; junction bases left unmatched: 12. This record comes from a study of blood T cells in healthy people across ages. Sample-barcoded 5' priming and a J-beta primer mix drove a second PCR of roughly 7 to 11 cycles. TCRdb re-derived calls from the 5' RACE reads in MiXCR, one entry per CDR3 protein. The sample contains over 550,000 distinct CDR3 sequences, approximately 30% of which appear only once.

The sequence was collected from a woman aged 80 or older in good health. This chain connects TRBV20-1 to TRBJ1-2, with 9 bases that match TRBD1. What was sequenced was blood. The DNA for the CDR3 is TGCAGTGCCCCGGACGGGACAGGGATCGGCTATGGCTACACCTTC. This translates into CSAPDGTGIGYGYTF.